This is a list of T cell receptor beta chains from one sample in a study of shared clonotypes between healthy human individuals. Clones were read by immunoSEQ multiplex PCR, and TCRdb kept only the in-frame ones, dropping some. Of roughly 2.2 million clones in the sample, around 92% were seen once. The sequenced sample consisted of naive CD4+ T cells from PBMCs. These receptors were obtained from a man younger than 30 in good health. Some clones in this sample may be carry-over from other donors' samples. Both conserved end residues are part of each CDR3. Fields, in order: V gene, clone size, J gene, D gene, CDR3 protein, CDR3 DNA. A D gene is named only where the DNA matches it firmly. Some rows have no size entry. The others give once, few or many, or a class for an expanded clone.

>TRBV28|.|TRBJ2-2|.
CASSLGTTGETGELFF
TGTGCCAGCAGTTTAGGAACGACCGGAGAAACCGGGGAGCTGTTTTTT
>TRBV6-5|few|TRBJ1-1|.
CASSLPGGGAFF
TGTGCCAGCAGCCTCCCCGGGGGAGGAGCTTTCTTT
>TRBV5-4|.|TRBJ2-7|TRBD2
CASSPRGGSVPEQYF
TGTGCCAGCAGCCCTCGGGGGGGGTCCGTTCCCGAGCAGTACTTC
>TRBV7-2|once|TRBJ1-1|.
CASSLTGMNTEAFF
TGTGCCAGCAGCTTAACAGGGATGAACACTGAAGCTTTCTTT
>TRBV28|.|TRBJ2-7|.
CASSSTGRRADEQYF
TGTGCCAGCAGTTCAACGGGACGTCGGGCGGACGAGCAGTACTTC
>TRBV5-4|few|TRBJ1-2|TRBD1
CASSSPGTDDNYGYTF
TGTGCCAGCAGCTCTCCCGGGACAGACGATAACTATGGCTACACCTTC
>TRBV11-3|.|TRBJ2-2|TRBD1
CASSPQGATGELFF
TGTGCCAGCAGCCCTCAGGGGGCCACCGGGGAGCTGTTTTTT
>TRBV28|.|TRBJ1-1|.
CVTFSTEAFF
TGTGTCACTTTCAGCACTGAAGCTTTCTTT
>TRBV5-4|.|TRBJ2-1|TRBD2
CASSPTSGSYNEQFF
TGTGCCAGCAGCCCGACTAGCGGGAGCTACAATGAGCAGTTCTTC
>TRBV19|.|TRBJ2-3|.
CASSKGSDTQYF
TGTGCCAGTAGTAAGGGGTCAGATACGCAGTATTTT
>TRBV7-9|.|TRBJ1-3|.
CASSPSLGNTIYF
TGTGCCAGCAGCCCCTCGTTGGGAAACACCATATATTTT
>TRBV29-1|.|TRBJ2-2|.
CSFWDTSKGGAGELFF
TGCAGCTTCTGGGACACCTCTAAGGGGGGGGCCGGGGAGCTGTTTTTT
>TRBV6-1|once|TRBJ2-1|.
CASRSTGRFEQFF
TGTGCCAGCAGATCGACAGGCCGATTCGAGCAGTTCTTC
>TRBV29-1|.|TRBJ1-5|TRBD1
CSVWDRSSNQPQHF
TGCAGCGTTTGGGACAGGAGCAGCAATCAGCCCCAGCATTTT
>TRBV19|.|TRBJ2-3|.
CASTGGPRYTQYF
TGTGCCAGTACAGGAGGGCCTAGGTATACGCAGTATTTT
>TRBV4-2|once|TRBJ2-3|.
CASSQLAGSGTDTQYF
TGTGCCAGCAGCCAACTAGCTGGGTCTGGGACAGATACGCAGTATTTT
>TRBV29-1|.|TRBJ1-3|TRBD1
CSVARDSGNTIYF
TGCAGCGTTGCCCGGGACAGTGGAAACACCATATATTTT
>TRBV27|.|TRBJ1-4|TRBD1
CASSLLGGNEKLFF
TGTGCCAGCAGTTTATTAGGGGGCAATGAAAAACTGTTTTTT
>TRBV28|.|TRBJ1-2|.
CASSLGRPLNYGYTF
TGTGCCAGCAGTCTAGGGCGACCACTAAACTATGGCTACACCTTC
>TRBV7-3|once|TRBJ2-2|.
CASSLNSPGELFF
TGTGCCAGCAGCTTAAACTCGCCCGGGGAGCTGTTTTTT
>TRBV5-1|once|TRBJ2-2|.
CASSKGPPHTGELFF
TGCGCCAGCAGCAAGGGACCCCCTCACACCGGGGAGCTGTTTTTT
>TRBV28|.|TRBJ2-7|TRBD1
CASSTDRDEQYF
TGTGCCAGCAGCACCGACAGGGACGAGCAGTACTTC
>TRBV7-3|.|TRBJ2-5|TRBD2
CASRPGLAGGETQYF
TGTGCCAGCAGGCCGGGACTAGCGGGAGGAGAGACCCAGTACTTC
>TRBV6-1|.|TRBJ2-7|.
CASSRTGTTYEQYF
TGTGCCAGCAGCAGAACAGGCACCACCTACGAGCAGTACTTC
>TRBV7-2|.|TRBJ1-2|.
CASSFEWPPGYTF
TGTGCCAGCAGCTTTGAATGGCCTCCTGGCTACACCTTC
>TRBV6-1|.|TRBJ1-5|TRBD1
CASRPGQAGNQPQHF
TGTGCCAGCAGACCTGGACAGGCTGGAAATCAGCCCCAGCATTTT
>TRBV5-4|.|TRBJ1-1|TRBD1
CASSSPTRTGNTEAFF
TGTGCCAGCAGCTCCCCTACCCGGACAGGGAACACTGAAGCTTTCTTT